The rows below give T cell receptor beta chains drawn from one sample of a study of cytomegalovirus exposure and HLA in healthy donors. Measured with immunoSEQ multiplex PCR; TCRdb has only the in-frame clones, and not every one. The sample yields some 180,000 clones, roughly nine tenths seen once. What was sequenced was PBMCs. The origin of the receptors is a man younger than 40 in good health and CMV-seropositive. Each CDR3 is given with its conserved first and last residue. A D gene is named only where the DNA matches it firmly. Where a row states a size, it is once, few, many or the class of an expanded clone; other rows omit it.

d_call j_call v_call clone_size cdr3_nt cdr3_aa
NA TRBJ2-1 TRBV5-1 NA TGCGCCACCAGTTCGCCGGGGACCCCCGGCAATGAGCAGTTCTTC CATSSPGTPGNEQFF
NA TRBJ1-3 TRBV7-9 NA TGTGCCAGCATGGCAGGGACTAAAAACACCATATATTTT CASMAGTKNTIYF
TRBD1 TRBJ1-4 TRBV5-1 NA TGCGCCAGCAGCCCTCAGGGGGCGTCTGAAAAACTGTTTTTT CASSPQGASEKLFF
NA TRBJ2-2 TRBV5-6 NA TGTGCCAGCAGCCACAGATGGACCGGGGAGCTGTTTTTT CASSHRWTGELFF
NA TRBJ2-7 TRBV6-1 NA TGTGCCATTCAGCGACAGGCGAACTACGAGCAGTACTTC CAIQRQANYEQYF
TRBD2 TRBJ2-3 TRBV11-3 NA TGTGCCAGCAGCCAAGGACTAGCATCAGATACGCAGTATTTT CASSQGLASDTQYF
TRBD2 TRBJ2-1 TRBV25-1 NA TGTGCCAGCAGTGAATGGGGGGGTTACAATGAGCAGTTCTTC CASSEWGGYNEQFF
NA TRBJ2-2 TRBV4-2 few TGTGCCAGCAGCCAAGAGGGGACTCTAGCGCAACACACCGGGGAGCTGTTTTTT CASSQEGTLAQHTGELFF
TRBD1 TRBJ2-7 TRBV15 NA TGTGCCACCAGCAGAGGGACCGGGACAGGGCTTTACGAGCAGTACTTC CATSRGTGTGLYEQYF
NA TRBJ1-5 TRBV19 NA TGTGCCAGTAGTACGACAGGAGGAGGGACTCAGCCCCAGCATTTT CASSTTGGGTQPQHF
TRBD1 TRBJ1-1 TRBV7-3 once TGTGCCAGCAGCTTGGACAGGAACTCTGAAGCTTTCTTT CASSLDRNSEAFF
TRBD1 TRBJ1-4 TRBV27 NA TGTGCCAGCAGTCCCGGGACAGTTAATGAAAAACTGTTTTTT CASSPGTVNEKLFF
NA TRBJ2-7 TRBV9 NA TGTGCCAGCAGTCCAAGCGGTCTAGGAGCCTACGAGCAGTACTTC CASSPSGLGAYEQYF
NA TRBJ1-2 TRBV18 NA TGTGCCAGCTCACCCATCGTAGACAGTAACTATGGCTACACCTTC CASSPIVDSNYGYTF
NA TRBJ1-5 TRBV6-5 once TGTGCCAGCAGTTACTCGTACAGGAGAGGAAATCAGCCCCAGCATTTT CASSYSYRRGNQPQHF
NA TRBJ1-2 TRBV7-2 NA TGTGCCAGCAGCTTAGGGGCAGAAACTTATGGCTACACCTTC CASSLGAETYGYTF
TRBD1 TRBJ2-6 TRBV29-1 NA TGCAGCGTTAGGGACAGTGGGGCCAACGTCCTGACTTTC CSVRDSGANVLTF
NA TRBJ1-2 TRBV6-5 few TGTGCCAGCAGTTACGGCGCGTGGTATGGCTACACCTTC CASSYGAWYGYTF
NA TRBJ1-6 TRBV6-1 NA TGTGCCAGCATCACATCAGGGGTCTATAATTCACCCCTCCACTTT CASITSGVYNSPLHF
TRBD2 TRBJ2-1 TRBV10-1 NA TGCGCCAGCAGTGAGTCTGGTCGGGATAGCGGGGACGTACGGTTCTTC CASSESGRDSGDVRFF
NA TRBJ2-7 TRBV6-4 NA TGTGCCAGCAGTGAGGGTCCGAGGAGACAGGTCTACGAGCAGTACTTC CASSEGPRRQVYEQYF